This T cell receptor beta chain was observed in a study of T cells in tuberculosis. Study results and caveats: GMM-specific TCRs were nearer to active tuberculosis alpha repertoires, suggesting expansion. Using the GMM-specific repertoire gave under 90% accuracy versus over 60% with motifs.

Indicated time point: new active TB diagnosis, blood taken before or within 7 days of starting treatment. Each clinical donor contributed on average approximately 99,000 T cells from unsorted cryopreserved PBMC. The CDR3 runs 15 residues. The germline gives CDR1 SGDLS, CDR2 YYNGEE. V dropped 0 bases and J dropped 4 bases, with 14 bases sitting between them. A remark on this clone: Its antigen is unknown.

Profiling relied on immunoSEQ multiplex PCR, and the TCRdb table lists in-frame clones only, not all of them. This table has tens of thousands of clones, about 95% appearing once. V is TRBV9 and J is TRBJ2-7, with D uncertain. The clonotype originates from an adult with tuberculosis. The sequenced sample was PBMCs, obtained at tuberculosis diagnosis. The CDR3 DNA is TGTGCCAGCAGCGTAGAGGCAGTCCCGACTTACGAGCAGTACTTC. Translation gives CASSVEAVPTYEQYF.